The 26 T cell receptor beta chains presented below share a single source sample, sequenced in a study of cytomegalovirus exposure and HLA in healthy donors. The PCR employed 60 Vbeta primers together with 13 Jbeta primers. Using immunoSEQ multiplex PCR, the repertoire was profiled, and TCRdb retains in-frame clones only, with some absent. The sample includes 150,000 to 200,000 clones, roughly 70% of them seen just once. The sample was PBMCs. These receptors came from a girl aged 10 to 17 in good health and CMV-seronegative.

The CDR3 DNA follows: TGTGCCAGCAGCCAAGAGGGCGGCGGGGGAGGTGGCTACACCTTC. Encoded protein: CASSQEGGGGGGYTF. V and J are TRBV14 and TRBJ1-2; D is possibly TRBD1 (5 bases). Deletions cut 0 bases from V and 7 bases from J, with 15 bases between. CDR3 length equals 15 residues. Germline V gene sequence: CDR1 SGHDN, CDR2 FVKESK.

The gene calls are TRBV4-1 and TRBJ2-5, with 13 bases fitting TRBD2. This CDR3 comprises 17 residues. The junction had 13 bases not matched to a gene; V was cut back by 4 bases and J by 8 bases. Germline assignment: CDR1 MGHRA and CDR2 YSYEKL. CDR3 in DNA: TGCGCCAGCAGCCTGCTTACTACTAGCGGGGGGGGAAATACCCAGTACTTC. This gives the protein CASSLLTTSGGGNTQYF.

The V and J genes are TRBV5-4 and TRBJ1-2; TRBD1 agrees at 7 bases. The CDR3 is made up of 14 amino acids. Germline V CDR1 and CDR2: SGHNT, YYREEE (reference sequence). V trimming: 3 bases; J trimming: 5 bases; junction bases outside the gene matches: 7. The CDR3 spells CASSYRQGFYGYTF. The CDR3 DNA is TGTGCCAGCAGCTATCGACAGGGTTTTTATGGCTACACCTTC.

CDR3 in amino acids: CASSEGDSRTEAFF. Written as DNA, the CDR3 is TGTGCCAGCAGTGAAGGCGACAGTAGGACTGAAGCTTTCTTT. This chain uses TRBV6-1 with TRBJ1-1; the D gene is possibly TRBD1 (5 bases). Germline V gives CDR1 MNHNS, CDR2 SASEGT. The CDR3 contains 14 residues. V was pared by 1 base and J by 5 bases, with 11 bases between.

There are a few counts of this clone. The CDR3 sequence: CASSQEEGSTEAFF. CDR3 in DNA: TGCGCCAGCAGCCAAGAAGAGGGCTCCACTGAAGCTTTCTTT. This chain joins TRBV4-1 and TRBJ1-1; D is uncertain. In germline, CDR1 is MGHRA, CDR2 YSYEKL. The ends were cut back, 0 bases at V and 4 bases at J, with 9 bases in the middle. CDR3 length equals 14 residues.

The rearrangement uses TRBV5-5 and TRBJ1-1; D gene uncertain. The CDR3 extends over 16 amino acids. V was cut by 4 bases and J by 2 bases, with 18 bases left in between. Germline V lookup: CDR1 SGHKS, CDR2 YYEKEE (reference sequence). CDR3 sequence: CASSPIFPRVNTEAFF. CDR3 nucleotide sequence: TGTGCCAGCAGCCCAATATTCCCTCGGGTAAACACTGAAGCTTTCTTT.

The chain carries TRBV19 and TRBJ2-7; D is unclear. The germline gives CDR1 LNHDA, CDR2 SQIVND (reference sequence). This CDR3 comprises 14 residues. V lost 1 base to trimming and J lost 1 base, with 8 bases between them. CDR3 region: CASSIGADSYEQYF. DNA of the CDR3: TGTGCCAGTAGTATAGGAGCCGATTCCTACGAGCAGTACTTC.

About this clone itself: The same CDR3 also results from other DNA sequences found in this sample. The gene calls are TRBV28 and TRBJ1-5, with D tentatively TRBD1 (5 bases). The CDR3 sequence is 15 residues long. Germline V lookup: CDR1 MDHEN, CDR2 SYDVKM. Trimming left V 5 bases short and J 6 bases short, with 17 bases between. The CDR3 DNA is TGTGCCAGCAGTCTTCCGCCGGGGGGGTTTCAGCCCCAGCATTTT. Translation: CASSLPPGGFQPQHF.

J is TRBJ2-5 and V is TRBV9; the D gene is possibly TRBD2 (5 bases). This CDR3 is 15 amino acids long. Trimming took 3 bases from V and 5 from J, leaving 17 bases between them. Germline V gene lookup returns CDR1 SGDLS and CDR2 YYNGEE. The CDR3 reads CASSDRPDSLETQYF. In nucleotides, the CDR3 is TGTGCCAGCAGCGACCGACCGGACTCGCTTGAGACCCAGTACTTC.

Only a few counts were recorded for this clone. This chain links TRBV5-4 with TRBJ1-1, with D maybe TRBD1 (5 bases). V dropped 7 bases and J dropped 1 base, with 8 bases sitting between them. CDR3 length equals 12 residues. Germline CDR1 SGHNT, CDR2 YYREEE (reference sequence). The CDR3 DNA follows: TGTGCCAGCCGGGGGGAGAACACTGAAGCTTTCTTT. As protein: CASRGENTEAFF.

This chain uses TRBV6-1 with TRBJ1-2, with D tentatively TRBD1 (6 bases). This CDR3 has 12 amino acids. Trimming stripped 6 bases from V and 6 bases from J, with 11 bases between. Germline loops: CDR1 MNHNS, CDR2 SASEGT. The CDR3 spells CASRTDSHGYTF. CDR3 in DNA: TGTGCCAGCAGAACGGACAGCCATGGCTACACCTTC.

This chain joins TRBV9 and TRBJ1-5; tentatively, D is TRBD1 (5 bases). There are 14 residues in the CDR3. Germline assignment: CDR1 SGDLS and CDR2 YYNGEE. Trimming took off 0 bases at V and 9 bases at J, with 13 bases between the two ends. The CDR3, as DNA: TGTGCCAGCAGCGTAGTATCTGGGGGAGGGCCCCAGCATTTT. This codes for CASSVVSGGGPQHF.

With respect to this clone: Additional DNA sequences in this sample encode the identical CDR3. This chain uses TRBV2 with TRBJ1-1; a weak D match, TRBD1 (6 bases). V shed 4 bases and J shed 6 bases, with 9 bases lying between them. Germline V CDR1 and CDR2: SNHLY, FYNNEI. The CDR3 runs to 12 residues. The chain's CDR3 is CASSGGGAEAFF. Here the CDR3 DNA reads TGTGCCAGCAGTGGAGGGGGTGCTGAAGCTTTCTTT.

In this sample, this clone turned up once. The chain has TRBV7-2 and TRBJ2-3, with 8 positions matching TRBD1. The germline V gene encodes CDR1 SGHTA and CDR2 FQGNSA. The CDR3 contains 15 residues. V dropped 4 bases and J dropped 0; count of bases not matched to a gene: 3. CDR3 bases: TGTGCCAGCAGCTGGACAGGGTCTAGCACAGATACGCAGTATTTT. It yields the protein CASSWTGSSTDTQYF.

The chain employs TRBV2 and TRBJ2-5; 11 nucleotides agree with TRBD2. Germline V CDR1 and CDR2: SNHLY, FYNNEI. The V segment lost 5 bases and the J segment 5 bases; nucleotides outside the gene matches: 13. CDR3 length: 17 amino acids. For the CDR3, the DNA is TGTGCCAGCAGTTCCCTAGCGGGGGGCCCTCTTATGGAGACCCAGTACTTC. This gives the protein CASSSLAGGPLMETQYF.

Note on this clone: This may be a read error: a much more frequent sequence differs by one nucleotide. The chain is built from TRBV2 and TRBJ1-1, with TRBD1 matching over 9 bases. With V trimmed by 4 bases and J by 4 bases, 4 bases remained unmatched. The CDR3 sequence is 14 residues long. Germline CDR1 SNHLY, CDR2 FYNNEI. CDR3 bases: TGTGCCAGCAGTGTACAGGGGGCGAGCACTGAAGCTTTCTTT. Translated: CASSVQGASTEAFF.

J is TRBJ1-1 and V is TRBV29-1; D perhaps matches TRBD1 (6 bases). CDR1 is SQVTM, CDR2 ANQGSEA, per germline. Trimming pared 4 bases from V and 5 bases from J, leaving 17 bases between. The CDR3 contains 14 residues. DNA of the CDR3: TGCAGCGTTGCAAGCCCGGGGGGGCGGACTGAAGCTTTCTTT. Its protein product is CSVASPGGRTEAFF. Looking up the rest from reference TRBV29-1 and TRBJ1-1 gives the full variable domain: SAVISQKPSRDICQRGTSLTIQCQVDSQVTMMFWYRQQPGQSLTLIATANQGSEATYESGFVIDKFPISRPNLTFSTLTVSNMSPEDSSIYLCSVASPGGRTEAFFGQGTRLTVV.

This chain connects TRBV4-1 to TRBJ2-1, with 8 bases aligning to TRBD1. Trimming cost V 2 bases and J 4 bases; bases outside gene matches: 7. Germline CDR1 reads MGHRA; CDR2 reads YSYEKL. The CDR3 spans 16 residues. CDR3 loop: CASSQRPGQEYNEQFF. CDR3 nucleotides: TGCGCCAGCAGCCAAAGGCCGGGACAGGAATACAATGAGCAGTTCTTC.

The table lists this clone with a few counts. The rearrangement uses TRBV5-1 and TRBJ2-7, with 7 bases fitting TRBD1. Losses at the gene ends were 2 bases for V and 4 bases for J; bases not matched to a gene: 6. Germline CDR1 SGHRS, CDR2 YFSETQ. The CDR3 is 14 residues long. The DNA of the CDR3 is TGCGCCAGCAGCTTACAGGGGATTAGGTACGAGCAGTACTTC. Translating it yields CASSLQGIRYEQYF.

The J gene is TRBJ2-7, the V gene TRBV27; maybe TRBD2 (6 bases). Deletions cut 3 bases from V and 0 bases from J, with 15 bases between. CDR3 length: 16 amino acids. Germline V gene lookup returns CDR1 MNHEY and CDR2 SMNVEV (reference sequence). The DNA for the CDR3 is TGTGCCAGCAGTTTTTCCGGAGGGAGAATCTCCTACGAGCAGTACTTC. Translation: CASSFSGGRISYEQYF.

This chain joins TRBV5-1 and TRBJ2-3; no firm D call. CDR3 length: 14 amino acids. Germline V gene sequence: CDR1 SGHRS, CDR2 YFSETQ. Trimming pared 0 bases from V and 5 bases from J, leaving 10 bases between. The CDR3 DNA reads as TGCGCCAGCAGCTTGGGTCAGATCCAAGATACGCAGTATTTT. Encoded protein: CASSLGQIQDTQYF.

This chain connects TRBV30 to TRBJ1-5; 7 nucleotides align to TRBD1. Germline-derived CDR1 and CDR2 are GTSNPN and SVGIG (reference sequence). This CDR3 has 14 residues. The V segment lost 1 base and the J segment 2 bases; nucleotides outside the gene matches: 2. CDR3 sequence: CAWSEGAGNQPQHF. The CDR3 region has the DNA TGTGCCTGGAGTGAGGGGGCCGGCAATCAGCCCCAGCATTTT.

The genes are TRBV19 and TRBJ2-5, with a tentative D call TRBD1 (5 bases). CDR1 and CDR2 (germline): LNHDA, SQIVND (reference sequence). The CDR3 extends over 13 amino acids. The V gene lost 5 bases and the J gene lost 5 bases, with 12 bases spanning the gap. CDR3 region: CASSPTVFETQYF. The CDR3 DNA reads TGTGCCAGTAGTCCGACAGTTTTCGAGACCCAGTACTTC.

As DNA, the CDR3 is TGTGCCAGCAGTCGGACAGGGTTCACCGGGGAGCTGTTTTTT. Encoded protein: CASSRTGFTGELFF. The chain combines TRBV14 with TRBJ2-2, with TRBD1 matching 8 bases. Germline lookup yields CDR1 SGHDN and CDR2 FVKESK. The CDR3 totals 14 residues. The junction had 4 bases not matched to a gene; V was cut back by 6 bases and J by 4 bases.

The chain carries TRBV10-1 and TRBJ1-2; no definite D call. Germline values: CDR1 WNHNN, CDR2 SYGVQD (reference sequence). V lost 3 bases to trimming and J lost 7 bases, with 12 bases between them. The CDR3 consists of 13 residues. The CDR3: CASSEAGSSGYTF. CDR3 DNA sequence: TGCGCCAGCAGTGAAGCAGGATCGAGTGGCTACACCTTC.

The rearrangement uses TRBV5-1 and TRBJ2-2; tentative D call: TRBD2 (5 bases). Deletions cut 5 bases from V and 4 bases from J, with 12 bases between. The CDR3 length is 14 residues. Germline V gives CDR1 SGHRS, CDR2 YFSETQ. CDR3 loop: CASRVAEGTGELFF. In DNA form, the CDR3 reads TGCGCCAGCAGGGTAGCCGAGGGCACCGGGGAGCTGTTTTTT.